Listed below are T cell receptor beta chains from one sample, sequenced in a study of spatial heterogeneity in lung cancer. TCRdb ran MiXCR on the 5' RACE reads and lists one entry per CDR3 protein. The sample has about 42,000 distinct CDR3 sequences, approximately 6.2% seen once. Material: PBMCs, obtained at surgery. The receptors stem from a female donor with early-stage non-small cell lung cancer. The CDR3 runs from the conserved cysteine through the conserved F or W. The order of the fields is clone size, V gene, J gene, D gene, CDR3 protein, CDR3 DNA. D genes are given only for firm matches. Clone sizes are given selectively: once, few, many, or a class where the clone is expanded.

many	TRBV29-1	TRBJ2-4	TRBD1	CSADPLTGADKNIQYF	TGCAGCGCTGACCCCCTGACAGGGGCTGACAAAAACATTCAGTACTTC
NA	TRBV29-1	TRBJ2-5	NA	CSGILETQYF	TGCAGCGGCATCTTAGAGACCCAGTACTTC
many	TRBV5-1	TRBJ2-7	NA	CASSLTPPEYEQYF	TGCGCCAGCAGCTTAACTCCTCCGGAGTACGAGCAGTACTTC
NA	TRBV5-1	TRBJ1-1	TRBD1	CASSLAGQGLGRDTEAFF	TGCGCCAGCAGCTTGGCCGGACAGGGGTTAGGACGGGACACTGAAGCTTTCTTT
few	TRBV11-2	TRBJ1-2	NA	CASSLQPVSGGYTF	TGTGCCAGCAGCTTACAGCCGGTGTCTGGCGGCTACACCTTC
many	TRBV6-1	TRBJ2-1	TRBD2	CASRRLAGGSNEQFF	TGTGCCAGCAGAAGACTAGCGGGGGGCTCCAATGAGCAGTTCTTC
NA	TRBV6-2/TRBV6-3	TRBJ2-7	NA	CASSYSGRTGYEQYF	TGTGCCAGCAGTTACTCAGGACGGACTGGCTACGAGCAGTACTTC
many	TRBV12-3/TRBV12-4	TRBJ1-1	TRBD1	CASSWGRGLEVNTEAFF	TGTGCCAGCAGTTGGGGTAGGGGGCTCGAGGTGAACACTGAAGCTTTCTTT
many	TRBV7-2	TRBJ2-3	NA	CASSATGLTDTQYF	TGTGCCAGCAGCGCCACGGGCCTCACAGATACGCAGTATTTT
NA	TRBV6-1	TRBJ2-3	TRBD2	CASSESLAGGLWDTQYF	TGTGCCAGCAGTGAAAGCCTAGCGGGGGGGTTATGGGATACGCAGTATTTT
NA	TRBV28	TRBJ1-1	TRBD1	CASSSQGNEAFF	TGTGCCAGCAGTTCACAGGGGAATGAAGCTTTCTTT
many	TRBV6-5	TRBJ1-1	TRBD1	CASTSGGRTEAFF	TGTGCCAGCACCTCAGGGGGCAGGACTGAAGCTTTCTTT
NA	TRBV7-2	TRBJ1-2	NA	CASSLDQGRVGYTF	TGTGCCAGCAGCTTGGATCAGGGGCGGGTAGGCTACACCTTC
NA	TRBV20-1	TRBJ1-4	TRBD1	CSINRRGNEKLFF	TGCAGTATAAACCGCAGGGGGAATGAAAAACTGTTTTTT
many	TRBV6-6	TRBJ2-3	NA	CASSLRGTASTDTQYF	TGTGCCAGCAGCCTACGCGGGACGGCTAGCACAGATACGCAGTATTTT
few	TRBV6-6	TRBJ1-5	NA	CASSHEYSNQPQHF	TGTGCCAGCAGTCACGAGTATAGCAATCAGCCCCAGCATTTT
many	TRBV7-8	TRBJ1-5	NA	CASSLDRSPRRQPQHF	TGTGCCAGCAGCTTAGACCGGTCACCGAGGCGTCAGCCCCAGCATTTT
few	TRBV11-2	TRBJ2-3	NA	CASSLAGDTDTQYF	TGTGCCAGCAGCTTAGCCGGGGACACAGATACGCAGTATTTT
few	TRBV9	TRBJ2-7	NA	CASSPTWDGSYEQYF	TGTGCCAGCAGCCCAACTTGGGACGGGTCCTACGAGCAGTACTTC
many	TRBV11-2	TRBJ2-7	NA	CASSFPGLKVEQYF	TGTGCCAGCAGCTTTCCGGGACTGAAGGTCGAGCAGTACTTC
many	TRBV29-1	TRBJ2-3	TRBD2	CSVQGLAGVTTDTQYF	TGCAGCGTCCAGGGACTAGCGGGGGTAACGACAGATACGCAGTATTTT
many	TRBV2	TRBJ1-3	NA	CASSRAPWTGNTIYF	TGTGCCAGCAGTAGGGCCCCTTGGACGGGAAACACCATATATTTT
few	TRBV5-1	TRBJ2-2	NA	CASSPPEGSGTGELFF	TGCGCCAGCAGCCCCCCCGAGGGTTCCGGCACCGGGGAGCTGTTTTTT
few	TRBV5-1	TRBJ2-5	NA	CASSEPARETQYF	TGCGCCAGCAGCGAGCCGGCGAGGGAGACCCAGTACTTC
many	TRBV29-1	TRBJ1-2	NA	CSVTGQFYGYTF	TGCAGCGTGACAGGACAGTTCTATGGCTACACCTTC
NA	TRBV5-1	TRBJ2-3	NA	CASSWTNEHTDTQYF	TGCGCCAGCAGCTGGACTAACGAACACACAGATACGCAGTATTTT
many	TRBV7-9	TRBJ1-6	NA	CASSPMANSPLHF	TGTGCCAGCAGCCCCATGGCAAATTCACCCCTCCACTTT
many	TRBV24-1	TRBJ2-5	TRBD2	CATSLAGATTETQYF	TGTGCCACCAGTCTAGCGGGGGCGACGACGGAGACCCAGTACTTC
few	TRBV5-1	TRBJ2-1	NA	CASSPEPRREQFF	TGCGCCAGCAGCCCAGAGCCGCGCCGAGAGCAGTTCTTC
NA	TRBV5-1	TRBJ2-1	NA	CASRDGLISYNEQFF	TGCGCCAGCAGGGACGGACTTATCTCCTACAATGAGCAGTTCTTC
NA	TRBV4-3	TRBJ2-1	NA	CASSQDGVADDYNEQFF	TGCGCCAGCAGCCAAGATGGAGTAGCGGACGACTACAATGAGCAGTTCTTC
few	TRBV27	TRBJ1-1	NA	CASSLSRGEAEAFF	TGTGCCAGCAGTTTATCCCGCGGGGAGGCTGAAGCTTTCTTT
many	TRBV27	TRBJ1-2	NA	CASRQILQGARGYTF	TGTGCCAGCAGACAAATCCTACAGGGAGCGCGTGGCTACACCTTC
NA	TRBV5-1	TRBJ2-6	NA	CASSPVTGTGANVLTF	TGCGCCAGCAGCCCCGTCACAGGGACCGGGGCCAACGTCCTGACTTTC
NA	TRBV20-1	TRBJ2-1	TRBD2	CSAREFLGGGPYNEQFF	TGCAGTGCTAGAGAGTTTTTGGGCGGGGGGCCCTACAATGAGCAGTTCTTC
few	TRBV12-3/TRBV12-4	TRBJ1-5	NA	CASSLIQGNQPQHF	TGTGCCAGCAGTTTAATCCAGGGAAATCAGCCCCAGCATTTT
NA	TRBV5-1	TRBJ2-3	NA	CASSFRTITDTQYF	TGCGCCAGCAGCTTCAGGACAATCACAGATACGCAGTATTTT
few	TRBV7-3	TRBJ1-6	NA	CASSLGGTGAPLHF	TGTGCCAGCAGCTTAGGGGGGACCGGTGCACCCCTCCACTTT
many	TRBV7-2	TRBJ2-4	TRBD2	CASSLRGPVTAGGTKNIQYF	TGTGCCAGCAGCTTAAGAGGCCCCGTGACAGCGGGGGGAACTAAAAACATTCAGTACTTC
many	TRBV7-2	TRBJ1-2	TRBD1	CASILGTGNNYGYTF	TGTGCCAGCATTCTAGGGACAGGGAACAACTATGGCTACACCTTC
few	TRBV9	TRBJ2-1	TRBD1	CASSSPGQGRYNEQFF	TGTGCCAGCAGCTCTCCTGGACAGGGGCGTTACAATGAGCAGTTCTTC
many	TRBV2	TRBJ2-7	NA	CASSEAATVQGYEQYF	TGTGCCAGCAGTGAAGCGGCTACTGTACAGGGCTACGAGCAGTACTTC